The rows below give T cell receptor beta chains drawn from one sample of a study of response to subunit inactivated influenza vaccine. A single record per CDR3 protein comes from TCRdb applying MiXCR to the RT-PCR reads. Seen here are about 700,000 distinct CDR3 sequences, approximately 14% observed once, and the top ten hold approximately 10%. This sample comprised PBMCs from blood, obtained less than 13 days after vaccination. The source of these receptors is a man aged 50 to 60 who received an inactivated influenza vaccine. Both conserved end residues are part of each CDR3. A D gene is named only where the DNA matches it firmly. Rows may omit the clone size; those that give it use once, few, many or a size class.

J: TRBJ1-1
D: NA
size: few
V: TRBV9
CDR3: CASSVGAETVNTEAFF
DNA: TGTGCCAGCAGCGTAGGAGCCGAGACAGTAAACACTGAAGCTTTCTTT

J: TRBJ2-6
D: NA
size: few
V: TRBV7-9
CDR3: CASSHRDRLGGANVLTF
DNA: TGTGCCAGCAGCCACCGGGACCGGTTGGGAGGGGCCAACGTCCTGACTTTC

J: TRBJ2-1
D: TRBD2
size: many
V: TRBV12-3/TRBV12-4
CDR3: CASSYGSGNEQFF
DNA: TGTGCCAGCAGTTACGGTAGCGGGAATGAGCAGTTCTTC

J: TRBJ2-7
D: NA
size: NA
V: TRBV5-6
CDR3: CASSPGIQNEQYF
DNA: TGTGCCAGCAGCCCCGGGATCCAGAACGAGCAGTACTTC

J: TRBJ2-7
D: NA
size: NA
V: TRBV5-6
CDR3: CASSLGRRGIEQYF
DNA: TGTGCCAGCAGCTTGGGACGCAGGGGAATCGAGCAGTACTTC

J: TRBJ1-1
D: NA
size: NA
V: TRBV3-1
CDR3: CASSQDGQGRAFF
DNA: TGTGCCAGCAGCCAAGATGGGCAGGGCAGAGCTTTCTTT

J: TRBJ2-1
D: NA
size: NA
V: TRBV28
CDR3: CASSLGGALPLNEQFF
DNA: TGTGCCAGCAGTTTAGGAGGGGCGCTACCTCTCAATGAGCAGTTCTTC

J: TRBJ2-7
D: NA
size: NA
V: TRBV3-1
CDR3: CASSQDLVGLGVTEQYF
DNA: TGTGCCAGCAGCCAAGATCTGGTCGGTCTAGGAGTTACCGAGCAGTACTTC

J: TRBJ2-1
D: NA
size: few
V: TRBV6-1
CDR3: CASSISGTYNEQFF
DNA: TGTGCCAGCAGTATTAGCGGCACCTACAATGAGCAGTTCTTC

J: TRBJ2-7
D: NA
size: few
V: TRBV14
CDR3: CASSPGLAHYEQYF
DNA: TGTGCCAGCAGTCCGGGACTTGCCCACTACGAGCAGTACTTC

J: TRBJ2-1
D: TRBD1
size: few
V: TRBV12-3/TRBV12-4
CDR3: CASSPGDRGRFDEQFF
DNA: TGTGCCAGCAGTCCGGGGGACAGGGGGCGTTTCGATGAGCAGTTCTTC

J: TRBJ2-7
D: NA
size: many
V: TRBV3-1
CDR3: CASSQNSYEQYF
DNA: TGTGCCAGCAGCCAGAACAGCTACGAGCAGTACTTC

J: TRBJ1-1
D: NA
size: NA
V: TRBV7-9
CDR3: CASSLGKAGYTEAFF
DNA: TGTGCCAGCAGCTTAGGGAAAGCGGGGTACACTGAAGCTTTCTTT

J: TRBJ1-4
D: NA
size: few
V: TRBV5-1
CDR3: CASTNAPENEKLFF
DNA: TGCGCCAGCACCAATGCCCCCGAAAATGAAAAACTGTTTTTT

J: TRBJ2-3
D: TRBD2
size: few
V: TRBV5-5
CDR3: CASSLAGTSGSYDTQYF
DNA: TGTGCCAGCAGCTTGGCCGGGACTAGCGGGAGCTATGATACGCAGTATTTT

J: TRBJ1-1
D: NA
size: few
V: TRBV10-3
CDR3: CAISGSDSPNTEAFF
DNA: TGTGCCATCAGTGGTTCGGACAGTCCGAACACTGAAGCTTTCTTT

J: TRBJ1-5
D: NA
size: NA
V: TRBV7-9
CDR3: CASSVTGNNQPQHF
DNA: TGTGCCAGCAGCGTCACAGGGAACAATCAGCCCCAGCATTTT

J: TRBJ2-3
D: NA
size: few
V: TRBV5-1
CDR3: CASSPGQYGDTQYF
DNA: TGCGCCAGCAGCCCCGGACAGTATGGGGATACGCAGTATTTT

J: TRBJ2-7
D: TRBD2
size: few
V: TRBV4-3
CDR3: CASSQELAGVGYEQYF
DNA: TGCGCCAGCAGCCAAGAACTAGCGGGGGTGGGCTACGAGCAGTACTTC

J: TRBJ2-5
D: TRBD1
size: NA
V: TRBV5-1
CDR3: CASSPFQGERETQYF
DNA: TGCGCCAGCAGCCCATTCCAGGGGGAGAGGGAGACCCAGTACTTC

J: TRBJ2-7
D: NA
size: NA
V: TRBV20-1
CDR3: CSARDPERARGSYEQYF
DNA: TGCAGTGCTAGAGATCCCGAGCGAGCTAGGGGTAGTTACGAGCAGTACTTC

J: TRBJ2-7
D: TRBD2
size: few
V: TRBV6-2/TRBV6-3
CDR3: CASSYSFTSGATVGYEQYF
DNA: TGTGCCAGCAGTTACTCTTTTACTAGCGGGGCAACGGTGGGCTACGAGCAGTACTTC

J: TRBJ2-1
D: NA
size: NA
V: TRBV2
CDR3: CASSGEGEFF
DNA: TGTGCCAGCAGTGGGGAAGGGGAGTTCTTC

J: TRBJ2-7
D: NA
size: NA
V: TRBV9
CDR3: CASSVGYGGGSSYEQYF
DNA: TGTGCCAGCAGCGTAGGCTATGGAGGGGGGAGCTCCTACGAGCAGTACTTC

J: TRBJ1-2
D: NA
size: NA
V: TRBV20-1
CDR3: CSARPPIFDGYTF
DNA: TGCAGTGCCAGACCACCTATTTTTGATGGCTACACCTTC

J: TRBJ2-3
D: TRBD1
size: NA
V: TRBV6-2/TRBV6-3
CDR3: CASTLDRWDTQYF
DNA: TGTGCCAGCACCTTGGACAGGTGGGATACGCAGTATTTT

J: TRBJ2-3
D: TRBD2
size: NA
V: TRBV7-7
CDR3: CAIGRGSGGASDTQYF
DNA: TGTGCTATCGGCAGAGGGAGCGGGGGGGCGTCAGATACGCAGTATTTT

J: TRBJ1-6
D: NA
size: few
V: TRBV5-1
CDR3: CASSSGEYNSPLHF
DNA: TGCGCCAGCAGCTCCGGGGAATATAATTCACCCCTCCACTTT

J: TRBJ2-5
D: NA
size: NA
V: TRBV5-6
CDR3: CASSSRGRGGRETQYF
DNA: TGTGCTAGCAGCTCGAGGGGAAGGGGTGGGCGAGAGACCCAGTACTTC

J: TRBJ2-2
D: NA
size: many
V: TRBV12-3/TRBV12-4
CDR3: CASNSRSGELFF
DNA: TGTGCCAGCAATTCCCGGTCCGGGGAGCTGTTTTTT

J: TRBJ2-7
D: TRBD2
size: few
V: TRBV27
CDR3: CASSLAAGEVNYEQYF
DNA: TGTGCCAGCAGTTTAGCAGCGGGAGAGGTTAACTACGAGCAGTACTTC

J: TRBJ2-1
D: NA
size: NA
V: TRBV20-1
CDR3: CSAMWASGRAEQFF
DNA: TGCAGTGCTATGTGGGCCAGCGGCCGGGCTGAGCAGTTCTTC